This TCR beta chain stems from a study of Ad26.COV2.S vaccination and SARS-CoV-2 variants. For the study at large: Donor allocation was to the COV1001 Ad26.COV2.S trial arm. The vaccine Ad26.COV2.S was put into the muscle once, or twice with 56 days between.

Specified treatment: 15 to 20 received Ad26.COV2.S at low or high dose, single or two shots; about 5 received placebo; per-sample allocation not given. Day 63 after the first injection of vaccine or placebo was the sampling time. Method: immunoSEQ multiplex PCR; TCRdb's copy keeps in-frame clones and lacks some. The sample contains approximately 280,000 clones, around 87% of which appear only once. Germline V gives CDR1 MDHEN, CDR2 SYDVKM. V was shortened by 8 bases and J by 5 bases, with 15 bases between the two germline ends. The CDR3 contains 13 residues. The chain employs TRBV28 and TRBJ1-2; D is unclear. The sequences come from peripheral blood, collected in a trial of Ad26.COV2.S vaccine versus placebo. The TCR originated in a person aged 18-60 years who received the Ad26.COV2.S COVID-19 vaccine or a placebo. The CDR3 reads CASAAPPRYGYTF. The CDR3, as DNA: TGTGCCAGCGCAGCCCCACCTCGGTATGGCTACACCTTC.